This T cell receptor beta chain is from a study of cytomegalovirus exposure and HLA in healthy donors. PCR used 60 Vbeta primers and 13 Jbeta primers. Clones were sequenced by immunoSEQ multiplex PCR, and TCRdb holds only the in-frame ones, with some missing. The sample shows just over 200,000 clones, under 70% of them seen only once. Germline V gene sequence: CDR1 MNHEY, CDR2 SMNVEV (reference sequence). V lost 2 bases, J lost 7 bases, and 18 bases lay in between. The CDR3 runs to 17 residues. The clonotype comes from a man aged 35-49 years in good health and CMV-seropositive. The chain couples TRBV27 to TRBJ1-6; the D is unclear. The sequencing input was PBMCs. The CDR3 DNA reads as TGTGCCAGCAGTTTAGATACCCCTGACTCCTTCAATTCACCCCTCCACTTT. This translates into CASSLDTPDSFNSPLHF.